These 12 T cell receptor beta chains originate from one sample sequenced in a study of blood T cell repertoires in COVID-19. Measured with immunoSEQ multiplex PCR; TCRdb has only the in-frame clones, and not every one. Altogether 26,000 or so clones are present, over 75% being singletons, with the ten largest covering 16%. The sample was peripheral blood. All receptors come from a human donor with active COVID-19. The donor label of this sample is uncertain.

V is TRBV4-2 and J is TRBJ2-1; 9 nucleotides agree with TRBD2. CDR1 and CDR2 from the germline V gene are LGHNA and YNFKEQ. V was clipped by 1 base and J by 1 base; unmatched bases: 2. The CDR3 contains 16 residues. The CDR3: CASSQATSGSYNEQFF. CDR3 DNA sequence: TGTGCCAGCAGCCAAGCGACTAGCGGATCCTACAATGAGCAGTTCTTC.

The chain couples TRBV2 to TRBJ1-5; D is uncertain. CDR3 length: 12 residues. CDR1 SNHLY and CDR2 FYNNEI come from the germline V gene. V was clipped by 6 bases and J by 3 bases, with 6 bases between them. The CDR3 DNA is TGTGCCAGCAGCTCCCCCAATCAGCCCCAGCATTTT. It translates to CASSSPNQPQHF.

The chain uses TRBV5-1 and TRBJ2-3; no definite D call. V shed 4 bases and J shed 0 bases, with 9 bases lying between them. Germline V gene sequence: CDR1 SGHRS, CDR2 YFSETQ. CDR3 length: 14 residues. CDR3 sequence (DNA): TGCGCCAGCAGCCCCTCTTTTAGCACAGATACGCAGTATTTT. Its translation: CASSPSFSTDTQYF. The variable domain in full, with the rest retrieved from reference TRBV5-1 and TRBJ2-3, is KAGVTQTPRYLIKTRGQQVTLSCSPISGHRSVSWYQQTPGQGLQFLFEYFSETQRNKGNFPGRFSGRQFSNSRSEMNVSTLELGDSALYLCASSPSFSTDTQYFGPGTRLTVL.

The chain joins TRBV19 to TRBJ1-1; no firm D call. V lost 10 bases and J 4 bases, leaving 19 bases between the germline ends. Germline V gives CDR1 LNHDA, CDR2 SQIVND (reference sequence). The CDR3 covers 14 residues. As DNA, the CDR3 is TGTGCCACCAAGATTAACCCCTATTCCACTGAAGCTTTCTTT. Translated, it gives CATKINPYSTEAFF.

J is TRBJ2-3 and V is TRBV9, with D uncertain. V was trimmed by 2 bases and J by 3 bases, leaving 10 bases between them. The CDR3 spans 14 residues. Per germline, CDR1 SGDLS and CDR2 YYNGEE. The CDR3 sequence is CASSVEYRTDTQYF. The CDR3 nucleotides are TGTGCCAGCAGCGTGGAGTACCGTACAGATACGCAGTATTTT.

The gene calls are TRBV5-1 and TRBJ2-3, with a weak D call TRBD2 (5 bases). This CDR3 has 15 residues. Germline V gene sequence: CDR1 SGHRS, CDR2 YFSETQ. V was trimmed by 0 bases and J by 0 bases, leaving 8 bases between them. The CDR3 bases are TGCGCCAGCAGCTTGGTAACGGGGAGCACAGATACGCAGTATTTT. Amino acid sequence: CASSLVTGSTDTQYF.

The gene calls are TRBV5-1 and TRBJ2-7, with 9 bases matching TRBD1. Germline-derived CDR1 and CDR2 are SGHRS and YFSETQ. The CDR3 consists of 14 residues. The V gene end was trimmed by 1 base and the J gene end by 4 bases; junction bases not matched to a gene: 3. CDR3 coding DNA: TGCGCCAGCAGCTTGAACAGGGGGCCATACGAGCAGTACTTC. Protein: CASSLNRGPYEQYF.

The gene calls are TRBV4-3 and TRBJ1-2; D possibly corresponds to TRBD1 (6 bases). The CDR3 contains 16 residues. V lost 1 base to trimming and J lost 5 bases, with 17 bases between them. CDR1 and CDR2 from the germline V gene are LGHNA and YSLEER. CDR3 loop: CASSQVFSPGTYGYTF. The CDR3 DNA is TGCGCCAGCAGCCAAGTCTTTTCGCCGGGGACATATGGCTACACCTTC.

For the CDR3, the DNA is TGTGCCAGCAGCTTAAACAGGGACACCGGGGAGCTGTTTTTT. It encodes CASSLNRDTGELFF. This chain uses TRBV7-2 with TRBJ2-2, with a weak D call TRBD1 (6 bases). Germline V CDR1 and CDR2: SGHTA, FQGNSA. V was shortened by 2 bases and J by 3 bases, with 7 bases between the two germline ends. This CDR3 has 14 amino acids.

This clone was observed a few times. The rearrangement links TRBV6-2 or TRBV6-3 to TRBJ1-2; D remains ambiguous. V shed 4 bases and J shed 4 bases, with 16 bases lying between them. CDR1 is MNHEY and CDR2 is SVGEGT in the germline V gene. The CDR3 runs to 15 residues. The CDR3 sequence: CASSSFLNPLYGYTF. Written as DNA, the CDR3 is TGTGCCAGCAGTTCCTTCTTGAATCCACTCTATGGCTACACCTTC.

The V gene is TRBV9, the J gene TRBJ2-3; D is uncertain. There are 15 residues in the CDR3. Trimming took off 2 bases at V and 0 bases at J, with 10 bases between the two ends. Germline V gene sequence: CDR1 SGDLS, CDR2 YYNGEE. CDR3 protein: CASSVWRSSTDTQYF. The CDR3 DNA reads as TGTGCCAGCAGCGTTTGGCGGTCTAGCACAGATACGCAGTATTTT.

CDR3 loop: CASSQYSGANVLTF. CDR3 nucleotide sequence: TGTGCCAGCAGCCAATATTCGGGGGCCAACGTCCTGACTTTC. The chain recombines TRBV3-1 (or the pseudogene TRBV3-2) with TRBJ2-6, with unresolved D. V lost 2 bases, J lost 4 bases, and 6 bases lay in between. The CDR3 has 14 amino acids. Germline assignment: CDR1 LGHDT and CDR2 YNNKEL (reference sequence).